The next 18 T cell receptor beta chains were all read from a single sample in a study of breast tumors, draining lymph nodes, adjacent tissues. TCRdb called the multiplex PCR reads again in MiXCR, with one record for every CDR3 protein. The table has approximately 15,000 distinct CDR3 sequences, around 58% seen once. Specimen: tumor-adjacent breast tissue. The source of these receptors is a female donor with breast cancer. Some clones in this sample may be carry-over from other donors' samples.

V usage is TRBV2 and J usage is TRBJ1-1; D is unresolved. CDR1 is SNHLY, CDR2 FYNNEI, per germline. V was cut by 8 bases and J by 4 bases, with 14 bases left in between. The length of the CDR3 is 13 residues. The CDR3 region has the DNA TGTGCCAGCGGGAGGGAAGGAGGCACTGAAGCTTTCTTT. This encodes CASGREGGTEAFF.

The chain combines TRBV10-3 with TRBJ1-2; D is undetermined. Trimming shortened V by 6 bases and J by 8 bases, and 10 bases separated the two germline ends. CDR3 length: 11 amino acids. Germline V gene lookup returns CDR1 ENHRY and CDR2 SYGVKD. CDR3 amino acids: CAIRATGGYTF. CDR3 sequence (DNA): TGTGCCATCAGAGCGACGGGGGGCTACACCTTC.

The chain combines TRBV29-1 with TRBJ2-7, with 9 positions matching TRBD1. CDR3 length: 14 amino acids. Trimming took 2 bases from V and 1 from J; bases not matched to a gene: 3. The germline gives CDR1 SQVTM, CDR2 ANQGSEA. DNA for the CDR3: TGCAGCGTTGAACAGGGGACAGGGTCCTACGAGCAGTACTTC. Translating gives CSVEQGTGSYEQYF.

The gene calls are TRBV29-1 and TRBJ1-2; unclear D gene. V lost 4 bases to trimming and J lost 4 bases, with 7 bases between them. The CDR3 extends over 11 amino acids. From germline, CDR1 is SQVTM and CDR2 ANQGSEA. The DNA of the CDR3 is TGCAGCGTTGGACTCGGCTATGGCTACACCTTC. Its protein product is CSVGLGYGYTF.

Within the sample, this clonotype is medium-sized. The rearrangement links TRBV7-8 to TRBJ2-1; 7 bases agree with TRBD2. CDR1 is SGHVS, CDR2 FQNEAQ, per germline. The CDR3 has 13 residues. Trimming cost V 5 bases and J 6 bases; bases outside gene matches: 4. The CDR3 DNA follows: TGTGCCAGCAGCCTAAGCGGGACCAATGAGCAGTTCTTC. Amino acids: CASSLSGTNEQFF.

This clonotype was counted ten times or more. This chain joins TRBV19 and TRBJ2-2; no clear D. The CDR3 is made up of 14 amino acids. Trimming cost V 4 bases and J 4 bases, with 10 bases left between them. The germline V gene encodes CDR1 LNHDA and CDR2 SQIVND (reference sequence). The CDR3 DNA reads TGTGCCAGTAGTACGGCCCCCAGCACCGGGGAGCTGTTTTTT. Protein product: CASSTAPSTGELFF.

Points on this clonotype: Because it lacks the conserved phenylalanine or tryptophan at the end, this CDR3 is likely a read error. The chain carries TRBV7-9 and TRBJ2-5; TRBD1 might be the D (5 bases). This CDR3 comprises 14 residues. The ends were cut back, 3 bases at V and 2 bases at J, with 10 bases in the middle. Germline CDR1 is SEHNR and CDR2 is FQNEAQ (reference sequence). CDR3 protein: CASSFSDIQETQYL. DNA of the CDR3: TGTGCCAGCAGCTTTTCGGACATACAAGAGACCCAGTACCTC.

The V and J genes are TRBV29-1 and TRBJ1-2; 7 nucleotides agree with TRBD1. Germline V gene sequence: CDR1 SQVTM, CDR2 ANQGSEA. The CDR3 runs 17 residues. V lost 5 bases, J lost 2 bases, and 17 bases stayed unmatched. The CDR3 nucleotides are TGCAGCGTTTACGGGACAGCGGGGGACAGCTACAACTATGGCTACACCTTC. It yields the protein CSVYGTAGDSYNYGYTF.

By sample share, this clonotype is medium-sized. The J gene is TRBJ1-2, the V gene TRBV30; tentatively, D is TRBD1 (6 bases). The germline gives CDR1 GTSNPN, CDR2 SVGIG (reference sequence). This CDR3 contains 13 residues. The ends were cut back, 3 bases at V and 2 bases at J, with 10 bases in the middle. As DNA, the CDR3 is TGTGCCTGGAGCCGGGGGGCGAACTATGGCTACACCTTC. Translating it yields CAWSRGANYGYTF.

The chain is built from TRBV6-1 and TRBJ1-2; D might be TRBD1 (5 bases). V lost 3 bases to trimming and J lost 3 bases, with 5 bases between them. The CDR3 has 12 residues. The V gene's germline CDR1 is MNHNS and CDR2 SASEGT. CDR3 DNA sequence: TGTGCCAGCAGTGAGACAGACTATGGCTACACCTTC. This translates into CASSETDYGYTF.

This chain links TRBV5-6 with TRBJ1-6; D is uncertain. V lost 0 bases to trimming and J lost 6 bases, with 4 bases between them. In germline, CDR1 is SGHDT, CDR2 YYEEEE. The CDR3 spans 13 residues. The CDR3 loop is CASSLAANSPLHF. The CDR3 nucleotides read TGTGCCAGCAGCTTGGCCGCTAATTCACCCCTCCACTTT.

In this sample, this clonotype turned up many times. The chain uses TRBV2 and TRBJ2-1, with 14 nucleotides matching TRBD2. From germline, CDR1 is SNHLY and CDR2 FYNNEI. The CDR3 contains 15 residues. J gave up 6 bases and V 5 bases, and 3 bases lay outside the gene matches. CDR3 nucleotide sequence: TGTGCCAGCAGTTGGACTAGCGGGAGGCTCAATGAGCAGTTCTTC. Its protein is CASSWTSGRLNEQFF.

The chain links TRBV29-1 to TRBJ2-2; possibly TRBD1 for D (5 bases). Trimming stripped 2 bases from V and 4 bases from J, with 11 bases between. The CDR3 loop spans 14 amino acids. Per the germline V gene, CDR1 is SQVTM and CDR2 is ANQGSEA. The CDR3 protein is CSVERGQATGELFF. For the CDR3, the DNA is TGCAGCGTTGAAAGGGGCCAAGCCACCGGGGAGCTGTTTTTT.

This clonotype was seen a handful of times. This chain uses TRBV28 with TRBJ1-5, with D possibly matching TRBD1 (5 bases). The CDR3 is 21 amino acids. Germline loops: CDR1 MDHEN, CDR2 SYDVKM. The ends were cut back, 9 bases at V and 4 bases at J, with 37 bases in the middle. CDR3: CASGLWLGLSAHREDNQPQHF. The CDR3, as DNA: TGTGCCAGTGGTTTGTGGTTGGGGCTATCCGCACATCGGGAGGATAATCAGCCCCAGCATTTT.

This chain joins TRBV15 and TRBJ1-6; no definite D call. CDR3 length equals 14 residues. V dropped 1 base and J dropped 3 bases, with 4 bases sitting between them. Germline lookup yields CDR1 LNHNV and CDR2 YYDKDF (reference sequence). The DNA for the CDR3 is TGTGCCACCAGCAGAGTGGGCTATAATTCACCCCTCCACTTT. Its translation is CATSRVGYNSPLHF. The entire variable domain, with the rest obtained from reference TRBV15 and TRBJ1-6, is as follows: DAMVIQNPRYQVTQFGKPVTLSCSQTLNHNVMYWYQQKSSQAPKLLFHYYDKDFNNEADTPDNFQSRRPNTSFCFLDIRSPGLGDTAMYLCATSRVGYNSPLHFGNGTRLTVT.

In this sample, this clonotype turned up many times. A much bigger clone sits one base away, suggesting this may be a read error. The chain is built from TRBV7-8 and TRBJ1-2; a weak D match, TRBD1 (6 bases). There are 15 residues in the CDR3. Germline V gene lookup returns CDR1 SGHVS and CDR2 FQNEAQ. CDR3 protein: CASSLAPGAGYGYPF. The CDR3 coding sequence is TGTGCCAGCAGCTTAGCCCCAGGGGCGGGCTATGGCTACCCCTTC.

The chain uses TRBV15 and TRBJ2-3; tentatively, D is TRBD1 or TRBD2 (5 bases each). V lost 2 bases, J lost 2 bases, and 14 bases lay in between. CDR3 length: 16 residues. Germline values: CDR1 LNHNV, CDR2 YYDKDF (reference sequence). For the CDR3, the DNA is TGTGCCACCAGCAGATCGGGACCCTTACACACAGATACGCAGTATTTT. Its translation: CATSRSGPLHTDTQYF.

The chain employs TRBV2 and TRBJ2-2, with 10 bases aligning to TRBD2. The length of the CDR3 is 14 residues. J was trimmed by 7 bases and V by 6 bases; bases with no gene match: 5. The germline V gene encodes CDR1 SNHLY and CDR2 FYNNEI. The CDR3 DNA sequence: TGTGCCAGCAGAAGACTAGCGGGTGGCGGGGAGCTGTTTTTT. Translating it yields CASRRLAGGGELFF. The variable domain in full, completed from reference TRBV2 and TRBJ2-2, reads EPEVTQTPSHQVTQMGQEVILRCVPISNHLYFYWYRQILGQKVEFLVSFYNNEISEKSEIFDDQFSVERPDGSNFTLKIRSTKLEDSAMYFCASRRLAGGGELFFGEGSRLTVL.